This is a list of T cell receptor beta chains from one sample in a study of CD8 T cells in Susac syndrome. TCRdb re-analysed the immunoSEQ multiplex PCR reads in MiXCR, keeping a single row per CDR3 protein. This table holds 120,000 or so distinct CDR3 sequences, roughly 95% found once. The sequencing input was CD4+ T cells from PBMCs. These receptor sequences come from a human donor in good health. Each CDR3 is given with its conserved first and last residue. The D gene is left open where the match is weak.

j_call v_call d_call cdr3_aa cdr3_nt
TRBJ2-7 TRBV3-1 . CASSLAATYEQYF TGTGCCAGCAGCCTTGCTGCGACGTACGAGCAGTACTTC
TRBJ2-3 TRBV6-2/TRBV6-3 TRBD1 CASTQRGGWADTQYF TGTGCCAGCACCCAGAGAGGGGGCTGGGCAGATACGCAGTATTTT
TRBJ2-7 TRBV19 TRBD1 CASSPRTGGISSYEQYF TGTGCCAGTAGTCCCCGGACAGGGGGCATCTCGTCCTACGAGCAGTACTTC
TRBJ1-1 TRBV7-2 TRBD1 CASSLSRQGNTEAFF TGTGCCAGCAGTCTTTCCCGACAGGGTAACACTGAAGCTTTCTTT
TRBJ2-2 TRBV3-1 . CASSQAGELFF TGTGCCAGCAGCCAAGCCGGGGAGCTGTTTTTT
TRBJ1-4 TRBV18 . CASSPLTGTTEKLFF TGTGCCAGCTCACCACTTACAGGCACCACTGAAAAACTGTTTTTT
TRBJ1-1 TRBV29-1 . CSVTDTEAFF TGCAGCGTTACGGACACTGAAGCTTTCTTT
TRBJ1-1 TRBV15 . CATSMTANTEAFF TGTGCCACCAGCATGACAGCGAACACTGAAGCTTTCTTT
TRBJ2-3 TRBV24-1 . CATSDWGPGGDTQYF TGTGCCACCAGTGATTGGGGGCCAGGCGGGGATACGCAGTATTTT
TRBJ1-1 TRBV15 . CATSRVATEAFF TGTGCCACCAGCAGAGTGGCCACTGAAGCTTTCTTT
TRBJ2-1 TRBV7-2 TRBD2 CASSISGSSYNEQFF TGTGCCAGCAGCATTAGCGGGAGCTCCTACAATGAGCAGTTCTTC
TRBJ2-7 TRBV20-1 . CSARDGGMYEQYF TGCAGTGCTAGAGACGGAGGGATGTACGAGCAGTACTTC
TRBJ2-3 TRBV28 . CATKDSNTDTQYF TGTGCCACGAAGGACAGCAACACAGATACGCAGTATTTT
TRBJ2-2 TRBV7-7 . CASSSTTGELFF TGTGCTAGCAGCTCAACCACCGGGGAGCTGTTTTTT